This T cell receptor (beta chain) was documented in a study of CD4 and CD8 cells across lung adenocarcinoma regions. TCRdb fed the PCR reads into MiXCR, producing one record per CDR3 protein. The sample records approximately 8,800 distinct CDR3 sequences, nearly 55% being singletons. In regard to this clonotype: Here the CDR3 omits its conserved ending phenylalanine or tryptophan, so a read error is the likely source.

Between the trimmed V and J ends, which lost 1 base and 9 bases, there was a span of 18 bases. The germline gives CDR1 MNHNS, CDR2 SASEGT. This CDR3 contains 15 residues. Samples came from patients with localized non-small cell lung adenocarcinoma. Sequencing input: CD8+ T cells from the center of a lung tumor. The chain carries TRBV6-1 and TRBJ2-5, with no clear D. This sequence was found in a female donor with lung adenocarcinoma. The CD4 and CD8 labels of this study may be unreliable. In DNA form, the CDR3 reads TGTGCCAGCAGTGAAGGCTCGCGACTCGGAGTGTCCCAGTACTCG. Protein: CASSEGSRLGVSQYS.